This T cell receptor beta chain is from a study of CD8+ T cells in alopecia areata. The CDR3 is 16 amino acids. The V gene's germline CDR1 is SGDLS and CDR2 YYNGEE. The V end was cut by 2 bases, the J end by 3 bases, with 18 bases between. Following extraction, RNA underwent reverse transcription to cDNA, which served as the sequencing template. The table came from immunoSEQ multiplex PCR; TCRdb's copy has only in-frame clones and leaves some out. The sample contains 250,000 or so clones, around 67% of which appear only once. The rearrangement links TRBV9 to TRBJ2-7, with a possible D match to TRBD2 (6 bases). The sequencing here drew on CD4+ T cells sorted from blood, taken at week 0. The clonotype was recovered from a human donor with alopecia areata. CDR3 coding DNA: TGTGCCAGCAGCGTTGCCGACACGGGGGAGTTCTACGAGCAGTACTTC. It translates to CASSVADTGEFYEQYF.